Following are 20 T cell receptor beta chains from one sample sequenced in a study of pediatric ulcerative colitis. The data were produced by immunoSEQ multiplex PCR, yet TCRdb's version contains in-frame clones alone and is incomplete. The sample gives fewer than 40,000 clones, approximately 78% of which show up once; approximately 4% is in the top ten. Specimen: blood. All receptors come from a boy under 18 with severe ulcerative colitis.

J is TRBJ1-1 and V is TRBV18; D not certain. The CDR3 contains 14 residues. Trimming took off 6 bases at V and 0 bases at J, with 11 bases between the two ends. From germline, CDR1 is KGHSH and CDR2 LQKENI. Written as DNA, the CDR3 is TGTGCCAGCTCGGGAGCGGGAATGAACACTGAAGCTTTCTTT. This gives the protein CASSGAGMNTEAFF.

This clone turned up a few times. The chain has TRBV7-9 and TRBJ2-3; D is uncertain. CDR1 and CDR2 from the germline V gene are SEHNR and FQNEAQ (reference sequence). The CDR3 is made up of 14 amino acids. The V end was cut by 3 bases, the J end by 3 bases, with 10 bases between. The CDR3 loop reads CASSLVLGTDTQYF. CDR3 coding DNA: TGTGCCAGCAGCTTGGTCCTGGGAACAGATACGCAGTATTTT.

V is TRBV7-9 and J is TRBJ2-7; D gene uncertain. The CDR3 spans 12 residues. From germline, CDR1 is SEHNR and CDR2 FQNEAQ (reference sequence). V was cut by 6 bases and J by 0 bases, with 6 bases left in between. The chain's CDR3 is CASSSVSYEQYF. Here the CDR3 DNA reads TGTGCCAGCAGTTCAGTCTCCTACGAGCAGTACTTC.

The chain carries TRBV7-3 and TRBJ1-5; no firm D call. This CDR3 comprises 13 residues. Trimming removed 2 bases from V and 5 bases from J, with 7 bases in between. In germline, CDR1 is SGHTA, CDR2 FQGTGA. CDR3 bases: TGTGCCAGCAGCTTAGGTAGAGATCAGCCCCAGCATTTT. Translating it yields CASSLGRDQPQHF.

The chain has TRBV10-3 and TRBJ1-1, with D maybe TRBD1 (6 bases). The length of the CDR3 is 11 residues. V lost 6 bases to trimming and J lost 4 bases, with 6 bases between them. Germline values: CDR1 ENHRY, CDR2 SYGVKD. The CDR3 nucleotides read TGTGCCATCAGCAGGGGCACTGAAGCTTTCTTT. This sequence encodes CAISRGTEAFF.

The rearrangement uses TRBV5-4 and TRBJ2-5, with D uncertain. V dropped 1 base and J dropped 3 bases, with 13 bases sitting between them. CDR3 length: 15 residues. Per the germline V gene, CDR1 is SGHNT and CDR2 is YYREEE (reference sequence). The CDR3 bases are TGTGCCAGCAGCTTGTGGCTCCGGCCAGAAGAGACCCAGTACTTC. It codes for CASSLWLRPEETQYF.

This chain joins TRBV6-1 and TRBJ2-7, with D perhaps TRBD2 (5 bases). The CDR3 spans 12 residues. CDR1 and CDR2 from the germline V gene are MNHNS and SASEGT. With 10 bases removed from V and 2 bases from J, the gap between germline ends came to 12 bases. The CDR3 is CATGLSPYEQYF. The DNA of the CDR3 is TGTGCCACCGGACTTTCGCCCTACGAGCAGTACTTC.

The V call is TRBV5-6, the J call TRBJ2-2; D not resolved. CDR1 SGHDT and CDR2 YYEEEE come from the germline V gene. There are 14 residues in the CDR3. With 1 base removed from V and 4 bases from J, the gap between germline ends came to 8 bases. CDR3 DNA: TGTGCCAGCAGCTTGCGCCCGAGCACCGGGGAGCTGTTTTTT. Translating it yields CASSLRPSTGELFF.

The chain joins TRBV29-1 to TRBJ2-3, with D unclear. V shed 1 base and J shed 2 bases, with 7 bases lying between them. Germline CDR1 is SQVTM and CDR2 is ANQGSEA. This CDR3 comprises 13 residues. CDR3 nucleotides: TGCAGCGTTGAAGGGCAGGCCACAGATACGCAGTATTTT. Protein product: CSVEGQATDTQYF.

V usage is TRBV9 and J usage is TRBJ1-1; D gene uncertain. Germline V gene lookup returns CDR1 SGDLS and CDR2 YYNGEE. Trimming took off 4 bases at V and 2 bases at J, with 9 bases between the two ends. The CDR3 length is 13 residues. CDR3 sequence (DNA): TGTGCCAGCAGCAGAAGAGATAACACTGAAGCTTTCTTT. Its translation: CASSRRDNTEAFF.

The chain is built from TRBV5-4 and TRBJ2-7; D may match TRBD1 or TRBD2 (5 bases each). CDR1 is SGHNT, CDR2 YYREEE, per germline (reference sequence). V was cut by 5 bases and J by 2 bases, with 14 bases left in between. This CDR3 spans 14 amino acids. The CDR3: CASSSGRRPYEQYF. The CDR3 DNA sequence: TGTGCCAGCAGTTCGGGACGGAGACCCTACGAGCAGTACTTC. The full variable domain, in which reference TRBV5-4 and TRBJ2-7 provide the parts outside the CDR3, is ETGVTQSPTHLIKTRGQQVTLRCSSQSGHNTVSWYQQALGQGPQFIFQYYREEENGRGNFPPRFSGLQFPNYSSELNVNALELDDSALYLCASSSGRRPYEQYFGPGTRLTVT.

The chain uses TRBV6-6 and TRBJ1-2; TRBD1 agrees at 8 bases. Germline loops: CDR1 MNHNY, CDR2 SVGAGI (reference sequence). The CDR3 spans 13 residues. V trimming: 6 bases; J trimming: 7 bases; junction bases outside the gene matches: 7. CDR3 bases: TGTGCCAGCAGATCTGGGACAGGTCGTGGCTACACCTTC. This gives the protein CASRSGTGRGYTF.

This clone was picked up a small number of times. CDR3 sequence (DNA): TGTGCCAGCAGCCCAACGAAGGGCGAGCAGTACTTC. Residues: CASSPTKGEQYF. The V gene is TRBV9, the J gene TRBJ2-7; D is unclear. The length of the CDR3 is 12 residues. CDR1 is SGDLS and CDR2 is YYNGEE in the germline V gene. The V end was cut by 4 bases, the J end by 6 bases, with 11 bases between.

The rearrangement uses TRBV6-1 and TRBJ2-1, with TRBD2 matching 13 bases. The CDR3 contains 15 residues. V trimming: 4 bases; J trimming: 8 bases; junction bases outside the gene matches: 5. Per germline, CDR1 MNHNS and CDR2 SASEGT. The CDR3 is CASSGGTSGVDEQFF. The DNA for the CDR3 is TGTGCCAGCAGTGGGGGGACTAGCGGGGTGGATGAGCAGTTCTTC.

A single count supports this clone. The chain couples TRBV5-1 to TRBJ2-7; D is possibly TRBD1 or TRBD2 (5 bases each). The germline V and J ends were trimmed by 1 base and 4 bases, with 27 bases remaining between them. CDR3 length equals 19 residues. Germline V gene lookup returns CDR1 SGHRS and CDR2 YFSETQ. For the CDR3, the DNA is TGCGCCAGCAGCTTGCAGGGTGGAGGTTCGACATCCAGGGCATACGAGCAGTACTTC. As protein: CASSLQGGGSTSRAYEQYF.

V usage is TRBV4-1 and J usage is TRBJ1-4; no clear D. The CDR3 totals 13 residues. The ends were cut back, 2 bases at V and 4 bases at J, with 5 bases in the middle. Germline V gene lookup returns CDR1 MGHRA and CDR2 YSYEKL. In DNA form, the CDR3 reads TGCGCCAGCAGCCAATGGCGTAATGAAAAACTGTTTTTT. Protein: CASSQWRNEKLFF.

The chain carries TRBV9 and TRBJ1-2; D remains unclear. Germline-derived CDR1 and CDR2 are SGDLS and YYNGEE. The CDR3 runs 11 residues. V was trimmed by 4 bases and J by 9 bases, leaving 10 bases between them. The CDR3 DNA is TGTGCCAGCAGCAGCATGGGCCGCTACACCTTC. It yields the protein CASSSMGRYTF.

The chain recombines TRBV30 with TRBJ2-7; D may be TRBD2 (6 bases). The CDR3 runs 14 residues. Germline V lookup: CDR1 GTSNPN, CDR2 SVGIG (reference sequence). The germline V and J ends were trimmed by 5 bases and 0 bases, with 14 bases remaining between them. CDR3 DNA sequence: TGTGCCTGGTCGGAGGGTGTAGCCTCCTACGAGCAGTACTTC. This sequence encodes CAWSEGVASYEQYF.

This clone appeared once. The V call is TRBV7-2, the J call TRBJ2-5; TRBD2 is a possible D gene (7 bases). The CDR3 is 16 residues long. Germline CDR1 SGHTA, CDR2 FQGNSA. V was cut by 1 base and J by 2 bases, with 14 bases left in between. The CDR3 is CASSLEGRGGQETQYF. Here the CDR3 DNA reads TGTGCCAGCAGCTTAGAGGGAAGGGGGGGTCAAGAGACCCAGTACTTC.

The rearrangement links TRBV5-1 to TRBJ1-1, with TRBD1 as a possible D gene (6 bases). Between the trimmed V and J ends, which lost 4 bases and 4 bases, there was a span of 11 bases. Germline lookup yields CDR1 SGHRS and CDR2 YFSETQ. This CDR3 spans 13 amino acids. CDR3 sequence reads: CASSGGGGTEAFF. CDR3 bases: TGCGCCAGCAGCGGAGGAGGGGGCACTGAAGCTTTCTTT.